Listed below are T cell receptor beta chains from one sample, sequenced in a study of blood T cell repertoires in COVID-19. Produced via immunoSEQ multiplex PCR; TCRdb's table is partial and in-frame only. In the table there are some 140,000 clones, about 78% of which are singletons. Sequences were obtained from peripheral blood. These receptors all stem from a man between 60 and 75 years old who had recovered from COVID-19. Both conserved end residues are trimmed from each CDR3. Each record gives: CDR3 protein, V gene, J gene.

ASSFGYRGLETQY	TRBV11-3	TRBJ2-5
ASSPTSNEQF	TRBV7-9	TRBJ2-1
ASSPWTGGDSGNTIY	TRBV3-1/TRBV3-2	TRBJ1-3
ASSEDRPPIEQY	TRBV2	TRBJ2-7
ASRPSQGAASYNEQF	TRBV27	TRBJ2-1
ASSPQLAGHSGANVLT	TRBV7-9	TRBJ2-6
ASSPNTGTSLLADTQY	TRBV5-1	TRBJ2-3
ASIPGQDTHTFYEQY	TRBV2	TRBJ2-7
ASSPPAAGNEQF	TRBV18	TRBJ2-1
ASSQTGGTSNEQF	TRBV7-2	TRBJ2-1
ASSPPGRAETQY	TRBV11-1	TRBJ2-5
AISDRQRPQETQY	TRBV10-3	TRBJ2-5
ASSQGLSYEQY	TRBV7-6	TRBJ2-7
ASSSTGGPNTGELF	TRBV5-1	TRBJ2-2
SVMGSSTDTQY	TRBV29-1	TRBJ2-3
ASSLGATASGANVLT	TRBV5-1	TRBJ2-6
AWSVRERDTQY	TRBV30	TRBJ2-3
ASSHNRGNTGELF	TRBV7-9	TRBJ2-2
ASSFLGGGAKDEQF	TRBV28	TRBJ2-1
ASSPNGGRSNTGELF	TRBV7-2	TRBJ2-2
SVDRDSSYEQY	TRBV29-1	TRBJ2-7
ASKAGALRADTQY	TRBV12-2	TRBJ2-3
ASSFGGQAF	TRBV5-6	TRBJ1-1
ASSRDRGDIQY	TRBV3-1/TRBV3-2	TRBJ2-4
ASSFPSGKETQY	TRBV5-5	TRBJ2-5
SASTGTSGGRSYEQY	TRBV20-1	TRBJ2-7
ASRDPGTTTLH	TRBV7-2	TRBJ1-6
ASSRGHGPGYEQY	TRBV19	TRBJ2-7
AISDLGTGQGEKLF	TRBV10-3	TRBJ1-4
ASTGDREYYGYT	TRBV19	TRBJ1-2
ASSPRLAYEQY	TRBV5-6	TRBJ2-7